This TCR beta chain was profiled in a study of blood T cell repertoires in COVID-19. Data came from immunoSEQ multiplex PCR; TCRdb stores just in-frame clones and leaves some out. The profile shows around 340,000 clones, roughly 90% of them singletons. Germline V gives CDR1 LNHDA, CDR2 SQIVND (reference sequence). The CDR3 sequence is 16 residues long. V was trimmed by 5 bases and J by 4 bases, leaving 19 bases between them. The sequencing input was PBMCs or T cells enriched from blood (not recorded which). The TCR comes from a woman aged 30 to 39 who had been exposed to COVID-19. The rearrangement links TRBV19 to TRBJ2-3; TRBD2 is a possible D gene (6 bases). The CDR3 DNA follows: TGTGCCAGTAGTCCCCGTTTAGCGGAAGCCGCAGATACGCAGTATTTT. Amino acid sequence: CASSPRLAEAADTQYF.